Reported below is one TCR beta chain. Germline values: CDR1 SEHNR, CDR2 FQNEAQ (reference sequence). The junction had 11 bases not matched to a gene; V was cut back by 7 bases and J by 3 bases. The CDR3 has 17 residues. The data stem from a study of blood T cell repertoires in COVID-19. Study overall: Donors in the United States, Italy and Spain gave samples during acute or convalescent COVID-19. T cells, B-cell-depleted T cells, or PBMCs provided the cDNA or gDNA that served as material.

In the source study's methods: Estimates of nucleated cell counts were drawn from the amplification of reference gene primers. Repertoires were generated with immunoSEQ multiplex PCR, while TCRdb's copy carries only in-frame clones and drops some. The D gene and trimming were derived from the DNA, and the V and J assignments and clone size from that table. This table has roughly 110,000 clones, 84% appearing once. Input material: peripheral blood. This receptor was taken from a human donor in a cohort sampled during active COVID-19. The chain employs TRBV7-9 and TRBJ2-2; the match to TRBD2 covers 10 bases. CDR3 in amino acids: CASTSTWGLAYTGELFF. The CDR3 bases are TGTGCCAGCACCTCTACCTGGGGACTAGCGTACACCGGGGAGCTGTTTTTT.